The present entry profiles one T cell receptor beta chain with its context. The sample comes from a study of T cells in Graves' hyperthyroidism and ophthalmopathy. Using RNA transcripts as the source, TCR beta CDR3 regions were amplified. A set of HTBI primers served as the primers for a first-round RT-PCR of the TCR CDR3. TCRdb re-derived calls from the multiplex PCR reads in MiXCR, one entry per CDR3 protein. Among around 800,000 distinct CDR3 sequences listed, over 35% were seen once. This CDR3 region has 12 residues. Per the germline V gene, CDR1 is SEHNR and CDR2 is FQNEAQ (reference sequence). The V end lost 11 bases, the J end lost 10 bases, and 15 bases lay between the germline ends.

This chain joins TRBV7-9 and TRBJ1-6; the D is unclear. The TCR comes from a man aged 18 to 29 with Graves' hyperthyroidism. Sequenced material: blood. The CDR3: CAWSSARSPLHF. The CDR3 nucleotides read TGTGCCTGGAGCTCCGCCCGCTCACCCCTCCACTTT.